Shown below are 23 T cell receptor beta chains from a single sample sequenced in a study of T cells in Graves' hyperthyroidism and ophthalmopathy. The CDR3 regions of TCR beta were amplified from RNA transcripts. The TCR CDR3 was amplified in a first-round RT-PCR using the HTBI primer set. TCRdb re-derived calls from the multiplex PCR reads in MiXCR, one entry per CDR3 protein. The sample yields around 520,000 distinct CDR3 sequences, less than 25% seen once. The sequenced material came from blood. The receptors were sampled from a woman in her twenties or thirties with Graves' ophthalmopathy.

This clonotype has ten or more counts. The rearrangement uses TRBV6-5 and TRBJ1-5; no definite D call. V lost 10 bases to trimming and J lost 2 bases, with 12 bases between them. The CDR3 has 13 residues. Germline CDR1 MNHEY, CDR2 SVGAGI. CDR3: CAIPSGRNQPQHF. As DNA, the CDR3 is TGTGCCATCCCATCGGGTCGCAATCAGCCCCAGCATTTT.

With regard to this clonotype: With a much larger clone just one base away, this may be a read error. The chain joins TRBV11-1 to TRBJ1-1; possibly TRBD1 for D (5 bases). CDR1 SGHAT and CDR2 FQDESV come from the germline V gene (reference sequence). The CDR3 runs to 15 residues. The CDR3 spells CASSHGPGRNTEACF. Here the CDR3 DNA reads TGTGCCAGCAGCCACGGACCGGGGCGGAACACTGAAGCTTGCTTT.

The J gene is TRBJ2-7, the V gene TRBV10-1, with D hard to call. CDR3 length: 13 amino acids. Trimming removed 6 bases from V and 3 bases from J, with 12 bases in between. Germline assignment: CDR1 WNHNN and CDR2 SYGVQD (reference sequence). CDR3 residues: CASSLDPNYEQYF. The CDR3 DNA reads as TGCGCCAGCAGCTTGGACCCTAACTACGAGCAGTACTTC.

The rearrangement links TRBV12-3 or TRBV12-4 to TRBJ2-7, with D unresolved. V was clipped by 1 base and J by 3 bases, with 10 bases between them. CDR3 length: 14 amino acids. CDR3 nucleotide sequence: TGTGCCAGCAGTTTAGACTTGTTAAGCTACGAGCAGTACTTC. Its translation: CASSLDLLSYEQYF.

This clonotype was observed many times. The chain couples TRBV6-2 or TRBV6-3 to TRBJ1-5; unclear D gene. Trimming took off 3 bases at V and 1 base at J, with 22 bases between the two ends. The CDR3 has 19 amino acids. Germline V lookup: CDR1 MNHEY, CDR2 SVGEGT. The CDR3 coding sequence is TGTGCCAGCAGTTATTCTTTGGGCAGCTCTCGGGTGAGCAATCAGCCCCAGCATTTT. Translating gives CASSYSLGSSRVSNQPQHF.

In its sample, this clonotype was seen many times. CDR3 in DNA: TGTGCCAGCAGTCTGACGCCGACCACCGGGGAGCTGTTTTTT. As protein: CASSLTPTTGELFF. This chain joins TRBV12-3 or TRBV12-4 and TRBJ2-2; the D is unclear. The CDR3 contains 14 residues. V was trimmed by 5 bases and J by 4 bases, leaving 11 bases between them.

This sequence joins TRBV6-9 and TRBJ2-7, with D perhaps assigned TRBD1 or TRBD2 (5 bases each). This CDR3 comprises 21 residues. Trimming took 0 bases from V and 6 from J, leaving 33 bases between them. CDR1 and CDR2 (germline): MNHGY, SVAAGI. The CDR3 here is CASSYSYQTEPQTGPVGEQYF. The CDR3 DNA reads as TGTGCCAGCAGTTATTCCTATCAGACCGAACCGCAGACGGGGCCGGTAGGCGAGCAGTACTTC.

There are a few counts of this clonotype. This chain connects TRBV20-1 to TRBJ2-2; TRBD2 matches 13 bases. The CDR3 contains 22 residues. The germline gives CDR1 DFQATT, CDR2 SNEGSKA (reference sequence). Trimming at V came to 4 bases and at J to 4 bases, leaving 24 bases not matched to a gene. This CDR3 is CSATQQGGGTSGTRLPTGELFF. The CDR3 DNA follows: TGCAGTGCTACACAACAGGGGGGTGGGACTAGCGGGACCCGATTGCCCACCGGGGAGCTGTTTTTT.

This chain connects TRBV18 to TRBJ2-2; 7 positions agree with TRBD1. The CDR3 length is 17 residues. The germline gives CDR1 KGHSH, CDR2 LQKENI. J was trimmed by 5 bases and V by 0 bases; bases with no gene match: 9. The CDR3 nucleotides read TGTGCCAGCTCACCACCGAACGACAGGGTATCTACCGGGGAGCTGTTTTTT. Residues: CASSPPNDRVSTGELFF.

Only a few counts were recorded for this clonotype. The genes are TRBV6-1 and TRBJ1-1; D ambiguous. From germline, CDR1 is MNHNS and CDR2 SASEGT. Trimming removed 5 bases from V and 1 base from J, with 8 bases in between. The CDR3 totals 13 residues. This chain's CDR3 is CASSRKPNTEAFF. CDR3 DNA sequence: TGTGCCAGCAGTCGGAAGCCGAACACTGAAGCTTTCTTT.

Of note for this clonotype: This sequence may be a read error, since a much larger clone differs from it by one base. Lacking the conserved final phenylalanine or tryptophan, this CDR3 likely reflects a read error. The V and J genes are TRBV11-3 and TRBJ2-7, with D uncertain. Trimming removed 1 base at V and 5 bases at J, with 6 bases between. Germline CDR1 reads SGHNT; CDR2 reads YENEEA. The CDR3 covers 12 residues. The CDR3 here is CASSLGPDEQYY. CDR3 bases: TGTGCCAGCAGCTTAGGCCCCGACGAGCAGTACTAC.

This clonotype was seen many times. The V and J genes are TRBV10-3 and TRBJ1-5; 7 bases are a match to TRBD1. Per the germline V gene, CDR1 is ENHRY and CDR2 is SYGVKD. The CDR3 totals 13 residues. Trimming at V came to 5 bases and at J to 6 bases, leaving 4 bases not matched to a gene. CDR3 in DNA: TGTGCCATCAGTACAGGGGATTTTCAGCCCCAGCATTTT. This translates into CAISTGDFQPQHF.

This clonotype qualifies as medium-sized. The CDR3 region has the DNA TGTGCCAGCAGTGACGCAGACAGCCTCTACGAGCAGTACTTC. Residues: CASSDADSLYEQYF. The chain combines TRBV27 with TRBJ2-7, with D possibly TRBD1 on 5 matching bases. Trimming stripped 5 bases from V and 3 bases from J, with 14 bases between. CDR1 MNHEY and CDR2 SMNVEV come from the germline V gene (reference sequence). The CDR3 has 14 residues.

This rearrangement joins TRBV27 to TRBJ2-7, with D hard to call. V was trimmed by 1 base and J by 0 bases, leaving 13 bases between them. The CDR3 contains 16 residues. From germline, CDR1 is MNHEY and CDR2 SMNVEV (reference sequence). DNA for the CDR3: TGTGCCAGCAGTTTATTACAACCGACACCCTCCTACGAGCAGTACTTC. Its translation: CASSLLQPTPSYEQYF.

This clonotype was observed at least ten times. The chain joins TRBV7-2 to TRBJ2-7; D possibly corresponds to TRBD1 (6 bases). V lost 4 bases, J lost 0 bases, and 10 bases lay in between. The CDR3 sequence is 14 residues long. Germline CDR1 is SGHTA and CDR2 is FQGNSA. The CDR3 here is CASSSPTGSYEQYF. Written as DNA, the CDR3 is TGTGCCAGCAGCTCCCCGACAGGCTCCTACGAGCAGTACTTC.

This clonotype was observed at least ten times. This chain joins TRBV6-1 and TRBJ1-2; a weak D match, TRBD1 (6 bases). V gave up 8 bases and J gave up 1 base, with 14 bases separating them. The germline V gene encodes CDR1 MNHNS and CDR2 SASEGT. The CDR3 is 14 residues long. The CDR3 DNA reads as TGTGCCAGCGGACAGCTTAATTTTAACTATGGCTACACCTTC. Protein: CASGQLNFNYGYTF.

This clonotype has a count of ten or more. This chain connects TRBV6-5 to TRBJ1-1, with 9 bases matching TRBD1. Germline-derived CDR1 and CDR2 are MNHEY and SVGAGI. The V and J ends lost 4 bases and 1 base, in that order; junction bases with no gene match: 1. This CDR3 region has 14 residues. The CDR3 is CASSLDRGNTEAFF. The CDR3 nucleotides read TGTGCCAGCAGTTTGGACAGGGGGAACACTGAAGCTTTCTTT.

This clonotype was picked up many times. This sequence joins TRBV3-1 and TRBJ1-2, with a tentative D call TRBD1 (6 bases). The germline CDR1 and CDR2 sequences are LGHDT and YNNKEL (reference sequence). Trimming took off 6 bases at V and 8 bases at J, with 16 bases between the two ends. The CDR3 length is 13 residues. The CDR3 region is CASRYREVGGYTF. The CDR3 DNA is TGTGCCAGCAGGTACAGGGAAGTTGGAGGCTACACCTTC.

This chain links TRBV7-9 with TRBJ1-4; tentatively, D is TRBD1 (6 bases). Between the trimmed V and J ends, which lost 6 bases and 4 bases, there was a span of 12 bases. Germline V lookup: CDR1 SEHNR, CDR2 FQNEAQ (reference sequence). The CDR3 length is 14 residues. CDR3 bases: TGTGCCAGCAGTTTGGTAGGGGGTAATGAAAAACTGTTTTTT. Translating it yields CASSLVGGNEKLFF.

This clonotype was seen only a few times. The chain uses TRBV12-3 or TRBV12-4 and TRBJ2-7; the D gene could be TRBD1 or TRBD2 (6 bases each). CDR3 length: 15 amino acids. Trimming pared 6 bases from V and 5 bases from J, leaving 20 bases between. The DNA for the CDR3 is TGTGCCAGCAGCCGGGGGCAGGGAGATGTGGACGAGCAGTACTTC. Protein sequence: CASSRGQGDVDEQYF.

The rearrangement links TRBV7-9 to TRBJ1-2, with 7 positions matching TRBD1. CDR3 length: 13 amino acids. Germline V gives CDR1 SEHNR, CDR2 FQNEAQ (reference sequence). J lost 7 bases, V lost 5 bases, and 7 bases had no gene match. The CDR3 DNA reads as TGTGCCAGCAGCCCCTGGGACAGTCGTGGCTACACCTTC. It codes for CASSPWDSRGYTF.

On this clonotype: One junction end does not reproduce the germline sequence, and a read error may be involved. J is TRBJ1-5 and V is TRBV24-1; no definite D call. Germline values: CDR1 KGHDR, CDR2 SFDVKD. This CDR3 is built from 12 residues. The CDR3 region is CATSGHNQPQHF. Written as DNA, the CDR3 is TGTGCCACGAGTGGGCATAATCAGCCCCAGCATTTT.

The chain is built from TRBV10-3 and TRBJ1-1; no firm D call. The CDR3 sequence is 11 residues long. Trimming cost V 6 bases and J 11 bases, with 13 bases left between them. Looked up from germline, CDR1 is ENHRY and CDR2 is SYGVKD. CDR3 sequence reads: CAISGGWYAFF. Here the CDR3 DNA reads TGTGCCATCAGCGGTGGGTGGTATGCTTTCTTT.